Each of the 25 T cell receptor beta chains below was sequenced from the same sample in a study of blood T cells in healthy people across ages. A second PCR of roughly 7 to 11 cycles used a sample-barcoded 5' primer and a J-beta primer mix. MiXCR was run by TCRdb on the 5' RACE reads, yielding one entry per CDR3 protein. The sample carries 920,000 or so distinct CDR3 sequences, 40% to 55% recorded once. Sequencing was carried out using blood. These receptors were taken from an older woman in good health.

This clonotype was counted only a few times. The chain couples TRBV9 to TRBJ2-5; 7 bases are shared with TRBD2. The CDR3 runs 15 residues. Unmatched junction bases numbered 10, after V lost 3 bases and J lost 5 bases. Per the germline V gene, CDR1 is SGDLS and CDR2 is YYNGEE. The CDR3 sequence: CASSGSGWDRETQYF. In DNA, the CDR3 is TGTGCCAGCAGCGGTAGCGGGTGGGACCGTGAGACCCAGTACTTC.

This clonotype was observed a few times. CDR3 nucleotides: TGTGCCAGCAGTGAAGCGCTGGGACTAGGAGAAGATACGCAGTATTTT. Translated, it gives CASSEALGLGEDTQYF. V gene TRBV2 combines with J gene TRBJ2-3; 8 positions agree with TRBD2. V lost 0 bases and J lost 5; bases outside the gene matches: 7. CDR3 length: 16 residues. Germline assignment: CDR1 SNHLY and CDR2 FYNNEI.

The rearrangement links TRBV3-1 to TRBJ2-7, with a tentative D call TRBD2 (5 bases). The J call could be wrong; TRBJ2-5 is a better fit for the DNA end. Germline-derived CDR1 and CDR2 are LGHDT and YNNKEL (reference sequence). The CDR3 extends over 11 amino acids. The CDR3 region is CASSNGKTQYF. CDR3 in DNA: TGTGCCAGCAGCAACGGGAAGACCCAGTACTTC.

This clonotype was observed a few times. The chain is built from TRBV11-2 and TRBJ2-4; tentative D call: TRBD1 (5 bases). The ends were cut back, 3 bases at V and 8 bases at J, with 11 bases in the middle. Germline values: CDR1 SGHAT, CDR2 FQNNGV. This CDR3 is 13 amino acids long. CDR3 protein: CASSFRQTDIQYF. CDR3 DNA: TGTGCCAGCAGCTTCAGACAGACCGACATTCAGTACTTC.

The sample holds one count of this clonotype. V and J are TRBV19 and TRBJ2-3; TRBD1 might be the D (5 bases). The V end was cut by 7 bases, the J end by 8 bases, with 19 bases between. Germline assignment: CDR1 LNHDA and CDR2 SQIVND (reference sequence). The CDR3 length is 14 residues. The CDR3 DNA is TGTGCCAGTACCCCTGGGGCTGCTCGGGCTACGCAGTATTTT. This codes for CASTPGAARATQYF.

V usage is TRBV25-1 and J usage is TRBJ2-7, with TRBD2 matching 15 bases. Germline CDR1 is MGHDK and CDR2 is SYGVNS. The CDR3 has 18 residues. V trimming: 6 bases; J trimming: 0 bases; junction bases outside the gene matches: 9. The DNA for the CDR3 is TGTGCCAGCAGCCCCGGGACTAGCGGGAGGACGAGCTCCTACGAGCAGTACTTC. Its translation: CASSPGTSGRTSSYEQYF.

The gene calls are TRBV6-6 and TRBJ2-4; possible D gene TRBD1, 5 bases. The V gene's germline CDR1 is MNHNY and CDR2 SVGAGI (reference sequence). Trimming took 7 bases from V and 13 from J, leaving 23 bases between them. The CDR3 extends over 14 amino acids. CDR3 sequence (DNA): TGTGCCAGCACCGCCGGTCAGGGCGGAGAGAAGCAGTACTTC. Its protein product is CASTAGQGGEKQYF.

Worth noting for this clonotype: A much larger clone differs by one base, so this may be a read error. CDR3: CASSRGMAGYTF. The CDR3, as DNA: TGTGCCAGCAGTCGGGGAATGGCCGGCTACACCTTC. The V call is TRBV10-3, the J call TRBJ1-2; no reliable D call. The germline V gene has CDR1 ENHRY and CDR2 SYGVKD. This CDR3 comprises 12 residues.

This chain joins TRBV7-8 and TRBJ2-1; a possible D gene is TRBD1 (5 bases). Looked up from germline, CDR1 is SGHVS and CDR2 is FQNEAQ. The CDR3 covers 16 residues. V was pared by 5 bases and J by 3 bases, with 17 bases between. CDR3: CASSTQAPGIYNEQFF. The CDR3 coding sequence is TGTGCCAGCAGCACGCAGGCCCCAGGGATCTACAATGAGCAGTTCTTC.

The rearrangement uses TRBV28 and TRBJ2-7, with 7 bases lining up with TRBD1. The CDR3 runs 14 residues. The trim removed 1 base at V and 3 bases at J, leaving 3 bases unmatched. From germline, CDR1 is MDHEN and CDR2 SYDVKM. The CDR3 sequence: CASSLSGTDYEQYF. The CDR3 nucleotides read TGTGCCAGCAGTTTATCCGGGACAGACTACGAGCAGTACTTC.

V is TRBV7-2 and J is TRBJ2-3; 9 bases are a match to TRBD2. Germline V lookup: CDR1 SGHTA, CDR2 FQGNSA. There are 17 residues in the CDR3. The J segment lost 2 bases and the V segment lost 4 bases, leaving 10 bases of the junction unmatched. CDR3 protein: CASSSWRLAVATDTQYF. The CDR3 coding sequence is TGTGCCAGCAGCTCCTGGAGACTAGCGGTCGCCACAGATACGCAGTATTTT.

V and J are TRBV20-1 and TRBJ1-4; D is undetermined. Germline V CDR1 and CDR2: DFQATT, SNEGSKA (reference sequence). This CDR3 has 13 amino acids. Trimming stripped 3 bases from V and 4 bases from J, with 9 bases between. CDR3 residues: CSASSQYNEKLFF. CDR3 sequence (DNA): TGCAGTGCTAGTTCACAGTATAATGAAAAACTGTTTTTT.

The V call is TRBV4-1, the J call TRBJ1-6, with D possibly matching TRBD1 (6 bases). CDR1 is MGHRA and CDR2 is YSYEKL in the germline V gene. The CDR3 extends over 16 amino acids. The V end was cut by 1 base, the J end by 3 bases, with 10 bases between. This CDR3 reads CASSQVKGVYNSPLHF. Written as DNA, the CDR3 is TGCGCCAGCAGCCAAGTAAAGGGGGTCTATAATTCACCCCTCCACTTT.

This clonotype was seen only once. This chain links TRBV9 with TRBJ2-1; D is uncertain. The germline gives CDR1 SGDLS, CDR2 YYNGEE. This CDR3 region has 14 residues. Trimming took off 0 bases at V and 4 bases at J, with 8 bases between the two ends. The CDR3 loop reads CASSVGGRYNEQFF. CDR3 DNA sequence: TGTGCCAGCAGCGTAGGAGGCAGATACAATGAGCAGTTCTTC.

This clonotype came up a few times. DNA of the CDR3: TGTGCCAGCAGCTTGGGAGGGCTTGAGCAGTTCTTC. It yields the protein CASSLGGLEQFF. The rearrangement joins TRBV11-2 to TRBJ2-1, with 7 bases lining up with TRBD2. This CDR3 spans 12 amino acids. Germline V gives CDR1 SGHAT, CDR2 FQNNGV. V lost 3 bases to trimming and J lost 9 bases; unmatched junction nucleotides: 2.

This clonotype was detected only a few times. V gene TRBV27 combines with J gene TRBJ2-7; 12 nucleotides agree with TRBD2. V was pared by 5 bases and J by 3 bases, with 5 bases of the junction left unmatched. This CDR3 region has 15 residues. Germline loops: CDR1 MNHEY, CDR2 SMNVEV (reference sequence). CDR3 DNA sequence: TGTGCCAGCAGTCCTGTGACTAGCGGGAGCTACGAGCAGTACTTC. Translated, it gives CASSPVTSGSYEQYF.

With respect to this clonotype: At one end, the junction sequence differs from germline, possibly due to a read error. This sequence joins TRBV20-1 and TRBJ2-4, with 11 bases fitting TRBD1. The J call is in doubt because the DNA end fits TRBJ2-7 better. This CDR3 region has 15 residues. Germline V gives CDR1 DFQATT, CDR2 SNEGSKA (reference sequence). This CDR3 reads CSARRADRGPCEQYF. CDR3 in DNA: TGTAGTGCTAGAAGGGCGGACAGGGGGCCCTGCGAGCAGTACTTC.

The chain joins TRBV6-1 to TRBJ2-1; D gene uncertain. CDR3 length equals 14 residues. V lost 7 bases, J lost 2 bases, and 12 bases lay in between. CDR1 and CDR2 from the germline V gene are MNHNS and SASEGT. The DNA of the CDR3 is TGTGCCAGCAAAGTGGCGCCGACCTACAATGAGCAGTTCTTC. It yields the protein CASKVAPTYNEQFF.

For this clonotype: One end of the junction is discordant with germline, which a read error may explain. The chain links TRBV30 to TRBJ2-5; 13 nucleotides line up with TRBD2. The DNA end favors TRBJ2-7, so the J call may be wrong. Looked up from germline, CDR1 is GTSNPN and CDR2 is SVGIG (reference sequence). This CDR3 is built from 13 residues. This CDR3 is CARRTSGSYEQYF. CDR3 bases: TGTGCCCGGAGGACTAGCGGGAGCTACGAGCAGTACTTC.

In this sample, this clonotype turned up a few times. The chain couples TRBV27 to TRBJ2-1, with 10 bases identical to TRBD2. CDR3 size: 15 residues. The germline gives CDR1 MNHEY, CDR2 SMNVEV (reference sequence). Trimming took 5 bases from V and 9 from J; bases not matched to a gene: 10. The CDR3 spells CASSIAGGVYGEQFF. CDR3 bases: TGTGCCAGCAGTATAGCGGGAGGAGTCTACGGTGAGCAGTTCTTC.

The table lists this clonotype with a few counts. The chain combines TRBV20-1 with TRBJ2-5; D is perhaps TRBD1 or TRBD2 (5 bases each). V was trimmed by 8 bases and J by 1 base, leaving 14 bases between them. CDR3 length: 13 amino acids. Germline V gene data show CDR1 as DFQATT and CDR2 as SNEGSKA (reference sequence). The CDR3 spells CSTRGVPQETQYF. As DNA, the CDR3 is TGCAGTACAAGGGGAGTACCCCAAGAGACCCAGTACTTC.

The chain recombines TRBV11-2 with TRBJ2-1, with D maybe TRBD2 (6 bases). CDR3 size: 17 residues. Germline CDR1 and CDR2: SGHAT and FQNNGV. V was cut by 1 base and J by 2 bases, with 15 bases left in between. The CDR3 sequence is CASSLVGRTGAYNEQFF. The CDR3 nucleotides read TGTGCCAGCAGCTTAGTAGGTAGGACGGGGGCCTACAATGAGCAGTTCTTC.

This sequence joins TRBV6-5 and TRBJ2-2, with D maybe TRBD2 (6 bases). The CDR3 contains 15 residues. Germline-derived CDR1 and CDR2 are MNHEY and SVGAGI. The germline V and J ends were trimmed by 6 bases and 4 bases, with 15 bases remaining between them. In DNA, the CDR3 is TGTGCCAGCAGCATCGGAGGGCCGGGCACCGGGGAGCTGTTTTTT. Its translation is CASSIGGPGTGELFF.

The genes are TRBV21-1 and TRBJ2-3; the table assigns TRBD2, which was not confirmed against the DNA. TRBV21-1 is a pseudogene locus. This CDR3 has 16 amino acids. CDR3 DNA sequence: TGTGCCAGCAACAGAGGTAGCGGGCAGTTTGGAGATACGCAGTATTTT. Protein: CASNRGSGQFGDTQYF.

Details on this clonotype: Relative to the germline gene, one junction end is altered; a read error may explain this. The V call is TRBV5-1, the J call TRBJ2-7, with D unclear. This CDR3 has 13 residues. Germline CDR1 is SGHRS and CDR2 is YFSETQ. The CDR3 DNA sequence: TGCGCCGGCAGCCTCCCCTCTGCCTACGAGCAGTACTTC. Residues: CAGSLPSAYEQYF.